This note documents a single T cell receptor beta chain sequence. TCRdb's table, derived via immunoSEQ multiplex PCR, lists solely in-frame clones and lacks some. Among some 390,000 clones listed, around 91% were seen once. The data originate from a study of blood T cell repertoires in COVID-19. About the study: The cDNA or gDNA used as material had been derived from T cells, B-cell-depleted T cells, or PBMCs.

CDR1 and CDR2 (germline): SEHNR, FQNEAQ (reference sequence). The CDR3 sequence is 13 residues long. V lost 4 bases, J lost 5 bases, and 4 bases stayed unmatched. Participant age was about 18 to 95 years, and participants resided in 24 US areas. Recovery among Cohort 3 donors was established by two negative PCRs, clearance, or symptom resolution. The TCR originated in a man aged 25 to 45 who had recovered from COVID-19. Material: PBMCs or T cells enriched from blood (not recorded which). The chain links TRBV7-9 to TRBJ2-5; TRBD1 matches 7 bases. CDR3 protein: CASSSGGWETQYF. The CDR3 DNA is TGTGCCAGCAGCTCAGGGGGTTGGGAGACCCAGTACTTC. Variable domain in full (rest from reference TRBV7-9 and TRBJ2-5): DTGVSQNPRHKITKRGQNVTFRCDPISEHNRLYWYRQTLGQGPEFLTYFQNEAQLEKSRLLSDRFSAERPKGSFSTLEIQRTEQGDSAMYLCASSSGGWETQYFGPGTRLLVL.